Presented here are 9 T cell receptor beta chains from one specimen sequenced in a study of CD8+ T cells in alopecia areata. Treatment given: oral pan-JAK inhibitor, 5-10 mg twice daily. Extracted RNA was reverse transcribed, and the resulting cDNA served as sequencing template. Data came from immunoSEQ multiplex PCR; TCRdb stores just in-frame clones and leaves some out. The table shows about 190,000 clones, with roughly 70% occurring only once. The sample here was CD4+ T cells sorted from blood, taken at week 49, from a patient treated with tofacitinib. These receptors were collected from a human donor with alopecia areata.

The chain couples TRBV7-9 to TRBJ2-7; D tentatively reads TRBD1 or TRBD2 (5 bases each). Germline V gene lookup returns CDR1 SEHNR and CDR2 FQNEAQ (reference sequence). This CDR3 is built from 13 residues. With 5 bases removed from V and 0 bases from J, the gap between germline ends came to 8 bases. The CDR3 nucleotides are TGTGCCAGCAGCCCCGGGACCTCCTACGAGCAGTACTTC. Translating it yields CASSPGTSYEQYF.

The J gene is TRBJ1-2, the V gene TRBV30, with D unclear. V was pared by 1 base and J by 4 bases, with 7 bases between. The CDR3 contains 12 residues. CDR1 GTSNPN and CDR2 SVGIG come from the germline V gene (reference sequence). The chain's CDR3 is CAWSARGYGYTF. The CDR3 region has the DNA TGTGCCTGGAGTGCAAGAGGCTATGGCTACACCTTC.

This chain links TRBV30 with TRBJ1-1, with TRBD1 as a possible D gene (5 bases). This CDR3 has 14 amino acids. The germline V and J ends were trimmed by 3 bases and 0 bases, with 11 bases remaining between them. Germline loops: CDR1 GTSNPN, CDR2 SVGIG (reference sequence). CDR3 nucleotide sequence: TGTGCCTGGAGCAGGGTCGTTATGAACACTGAAGCTTTCTTT. It encodes CAWSRVVMNTEAFF.

The V and J genes are TRBV5-1 and TRBJ2-1; no firm D call. The V and J ends lost 3 bases and 7 bases respectively, with 8 bases between them. The V gene's germline CDR1 is SGHRS and CDR2 YFSETQ. The CDR3 has 12 residues. The CDR3 coding sequence is TGCGCCAGCAGCTCGGGTGTAAATGAGCAGTTCTTC. Translation: CASSSGVNEQFF.

This clone was seen once. The V gene is TRBV30, the J gene TRBJ1-6; D is uncertain. V dropped 1 base and J dropped 8 bases, with 12 bases sitting between them. CDR3 length equals 14 residues. Germline V gene lookup returns CDR1 GTSNPN and CDR2 SVGIG (reference sequence). CDR3 sequence (DNA): TGTGCCTGGAGTGCCCGGGGAAGGGATTCACCCCTCCACTTT. Amino acid sequence: CAWSARGRDSPLHF.

The chain recombines TRBV9 with TRBJ2-7; 9 bases match TRBD1. V gave up 0 bases and J gave up 2 bases; unmatched junction bases: 3. The CDR3 consists of 15 residues. Germline-derived CDR1 and CDR2 are SGDLS and YYNGEE. The CDR3 protein is CASSVGGTGTYEQYF. The CDR3 bases are TGTGCCAGCAGCGTAGGCGGGACAGGGACCTACGAGCAGTACTTC.

The chain carries TRBV6-5 and TRBJ1-5; D not resolved. Between the trimmed V and J ends, which lost 7 bases and 10 bases, there was a span of 20 bases. Germline CDR1 and CDR2: MNHEY and SVGAGI. This CDR3 comprises 14 residues. The CDR3 DNA sequence: TGTGCCAGCAAGGGCGGTACCTCGAATTTTCCCCAGCATTTT. The encoded protein is CASKGGTSNFPQHF.

This clone was recorded only once. The V call is TRBV2, the J call TRBJ2-2; no reliable D call. Between the trimmed V and J ends, which lost 10 bases and 1 base, there was a span of 7 bases. Germline values: CDR1 SNHLY, CDR2 FYNNEI. The CDR3 totals 12 residues. This CDR3 reads CANRQNTGELFF. The CDR3 DNA reads as TGTGCCAACCGACAGAACACCGGGGAGCTGTTTTTT.

This sequence joins TRBV30 and TRBJ2-7; 7 bases line up with TRBD1. V was clipped by 7 bases and J by 3 bases; unmatched bases: 6. Germline V gives CDR1 GTSNPN, CDR2 SVGIG (reference sequence). This CDR3 spans 12 amino acids. CDR3 sequence: CASMTGYYEQYF. CDR3 coding DNA: TGTGCCTCCATGACAGGGTACTACGAGCAGTACTTC.